The 20 T cell receptor beta chains reported below all come from one sample, sequenced in a study of CD8 T cells in Susac syndrome. cDNA came from about 0.51 to 1 ug RNA primed by random hexamers. Each CDR3 protein is one row after TCRdb ran MiXCR on the immunoSEQ multiplex PCR reads. This table has roughly 200,000 distinct CDR3 sequences, about 91% appearing once. The sample was CD4+ T cells from PBMCs. All receptors come from a human donor with Susac syndrome.

The chain couples TRBV18 to TRBJ1-1, with D uncertain. This CDR3 spans 14 amino acids. V was cut by 2 bases and J by 0 bases, with 7 bases left in between. Germline values: CDR1 KGHSH, CDR2 LQKENI. As DNA, the CDR3 is TGTGCCAGCTCACCAGCGAACATGAACACTGAAGCTTTCTTT. This encodes CASSPANMNTEAFF.

The chain links TRBV20-1 to TRBJ1-6, with D perhaps matching TRBD1 (5 bases). Germline lookup yields CDR1 DFQATT and CDR2 SNEGSKA (reference sequence). The CDR3 consists of 16 residues. V was pared by 2 bases and J by 5 bases, with 16 bases between. The CDR3 DNA sequence: TGCAGTGCTAGACCCGCCATCGGGACTGATAATTCACCCCTCCACTTT. Translated, it gives CSARPAIGTDNSPLHF.

V usage is TRBV29-1 and J usage is TRBJ2-4; 11 bases map to TRBD1. Germline CDR1 SQVTM, CDR2 ANQGSEA. J gave up 8 bases and V 4 bases, and 7 bases lay outside the gene matches. The CDR3 runs 14 residues. The CDR3 region has the DNA TGCAGCGTTGGCCTCCGGGACAGGGGGGACATTCAGTACTTC. The encoded protein is CSVGLRDRGDIQYF. Full variable domain (remainder filled in from reference TRBV29-1 and TRBJ2-4): SAVISQKPSRDICQRGTSLTIQCQVDSQVTMMFWYRQQPGQSLTLIATANQGSEATYESGFVIDKFPISRPNLTFSTLTVSNMSPEDSSIYLCSVGLRDRGDIQYFGAGTRLSVL.

The genes are TRBV29-1 and TRBJ2-1; possibly TRBD2 for D (6 bases). Per germline, CDR1 SQVTM and CDR2 ANQGSEA. Trimming left V 7 bases short and J 6 bases short, with 13 bases between. CDR3 length equals 12 residues. The CDR3 coding sequence is TGCAGCGCTCGCCGGGACTTCAATGAGCAGTTCTTC. Amino acids: CSARRDFNEQFF.

The genes are TRBV5-8 and TRBJ1-1, with a possible D match to TRBD1 (6 bases). This CDR3 is built from 15 residues. Deletions cut 7 bases from V and 4 bases from J, with 20 bases between. Germline V gives CDR1 SGHTS, CDR2 YDEGEE. This CDR3 is CASGSGAQVGTEAFF. The CDR3 nucleotides are TGTGCCAGCGGTTCAGGGGCACAAGTCGGCACTGAAGCTTTCTTT.

J is TRBJ2-3 and V is TRBV24-1; 8 bases line up with TRBD2. Trimming cost V 1 base and J 10 bases; bases outside gene matches: 6. The germline V gene encodes CDR1 KGHDR and CDR2 SFDVKD. The CDR3 is 14 amino acids. CDR3 protein: CATSDFLAGKAQYF. The CDR3 coding sequence is TGTGCCACCAGTGATTTCTTAGCGGGAAAGGCGCAGTATTTT.

The CDR3 DNA sequence: TGTGCCAGCAGGACATATGGCTACACCTTC. Amino acid sequence: CASRTYGYTF. This chain joins TRBV6-1 and TRBJ1-2, with no clear D. CDR1 and CDR2 (germline): MNHNS, SASEGT. The CDR3 has 10 amino acids. The V end was cut by 6 bases, the J end by 5 bases, with 4 bases between.

CDR3 protein: CASSRTPAIGNRNEQYF. The DNA for the CDR3 is TGCGCCAGCAGCCGTACCCCCGCGATAGGGAATCGCAACGAGCAGTACTTC. V usage is TRBV5-1 and J usage is TRBJ2-7; D uncertain. This CDR3 has 17 residues. The germline CDR1 and CDR2 sequences are SGHRS and YFSETQ. V lost 4 bases and J 5 bases, leaving 25 bases between the germline ends.

The chain combines TRBV24-1 with TRBJ1-5; a possible D gene is TRBD1 (5 bases). Germline V gene data show CDR1 as KGHDR and CDR2 as SFDVKD. V was pared by 3 bases and J by 0 bases, with 11 bases between. The CDR3 spans 16 residues. Written as DNA, the CDR3 is TGTGCCACCAGTGATACAGGCTCCGGTAGCAATCAGCCCCAGCATTTT. It translates to CATSDTGSGSNQPQHF.

The chain couples TRBV10-3 to TRBJ1-5, with a weak D call TRBD1 (5 bases). Germline CDR1 ENHRY, CDR2 SYGVKD. The ends were cut back, 10 bases at V and 3 bases at J, with 16 bases in the middle. The CDR3 has 14 residues. CDR3 protein: CASATETYNQPQHF. In nucleotides, the CDR3 is TGTGCCAGCGCGACAGAAACATACAATCAGCCCCAGCATTTT.

This clonotype has just one count. The V gene is TRBV20-1, the J gene TRBJ1-5; D perhaps matches TRBD1 (6 bases). The ends were cut back, 5 bases at V and 3 bases at J, with 11 bases in the middle. Germline V gene lookup returns CDR1 DFQATT and CDR2 SNEGSKA (reference sequence). This CDR3 has 13 amino acids. The CDR3 is CSASGAVNQPQHF. The CDR3 DNA is TGCAGTGCTTCAGGGGCCGTCAATCAGCCCCAGCATTTT.

The V gene is TRBV6-4, the J gene TRBJ2-6; D uncertain. The CDR3 extends over 16 amino acids. V lost 3 bases, J lost 2 bases, and 11 bases lay in between. Germline CDR1 is MRHNA and CDR2 is SNTAGT. CDR3 DNA sequence: TGTGCCAGCAGTGAAATTTCATTTGCTGGGGCCAACGTCCTGACTTTC. As protein: CASSEISFAGANVLTF.

The rearrangement joins TRBV7-9 to TRBJ2-7; TRBD1 is a possible D gene (6 bases). CDR1 SEHNR and CDR2 FQNEAQ come from the germline V gene (reference sequence). The ends were cut back, 0 bases at V and 3 bases at J, with 12 bases in the middle. The CDR3 sequence is 15 residues long. The CDR3 loop reads CASSLAVGQSYEQYF. As DNA, the CDR3 is TGTGCCAGCAGCTTAGCGGTAGGACAGAGCTACGAGCAGTACTTC.

This chain joins TRBV24-1 and TRBJ1-1; 7 positions agree with TRBD1. The germline CDR1 and CDR2 sequences are KGHDR and SFDVKD. With 4 bases clipped from V and 11 bases from J, the junction kept 9 bases outside the gene matches. The CDR3 sequence is 13 residues long. The DNA for the CDR3 is TGTGCCACCAGTGAGACAGGGAATTCCGACGCTTTCTTT. This codes for CATSETGNSDAFF.

This rearrangement joins TRBV10-2 to TRBJ1-1; D remains ambiguous. The germline V gene has CDR1 WSHSY and CDR2 SAAADI. The V and J ends lost 5 bases and 6 bases respectively, with 13 bases between them. CDR3 length equals 13 residues. CDR3 residues: CASSTPGSPEAFF. For the CDR3, the DNA is TGCGCCAGCAGTACCCCGGGTAGTCCTGAAGCTTTCTTT.

In nucleotides, the CDR3 is TGTGCCAGCAGGCAAGACCCGACAGGGAGGGGCACTGAAGCTTTCTTT. Amino acid sequence: CASRQDPTGRGTEAFF. The rearrangement uses TRBV5-4 and TRBJ1-1, with 7 bases fitting TRBD1. CDR1 is SGHNT, CDR2 YYREEE, per germline (reference sequence). Trimming took 5 bases from V and 4 from J; bases not matched to a gene: 14. The CDR3 runs 16 residues.

The chain uses TRBV20-1 and TRBJ1-5; D call uncertain. CDR3 size: 13 residues. The germline V gene encodes CDR1 DFQATT and CDR2 SNEGSKA (reference sequence). V lost 3 bases and J 3 bases, leaving 9 bases between the germline ends. CDR3 coding DNA: TGCAGTGCTAGGGGTGCCAACAATCAGCCCCAGCATTTT. Amino acid sequence: CSARGANNQPQHF.

V gene TRBV6-5 combines with J gene TRBJ2-7, with D perhaps given as TRBD1 or TRBD2 (5 bases each). The V end lost 0 bases, the J end lost 3 bases, and 12 bases lay between the germline ends. The CDR3 length is 15 residues. The V gene's germline CDR1 is MNHEY and CDR2 SVGAGI. This CDR3 is CASSYSPGRDYEQYF. CDR3 in DNA: TGTGCCAGCAGTTACTCCCCAGGGAGAGACTACGAGCAGTACTTC.

The CDR3 bases are TGTGCCAGCAGCCAAGGGCTCGATGCCTACGAGCAGTACTTC. Its translation is CASSQGLDAYEQYF. The chain couples TRBV3-1 to TRBJ2-7; D is unresolved. CDR3 size: 14 residues. V lost 1 base to trimming and J lost 2 bases, with 9 bases between them. In germline, CDR1 is LGHDT, CDR2 YNNKEL (reference sequence).

The chain uses TRBV9 and TRBJ2-4; D ambiguous. The CDR3 contains 13 residues. Trimming left V 3 bases short and J 7 bases short, with 11 bases between. Germline V CDR1 and CDR2: SGDLS, YYNGEE. CDR3 nucleotides: TGTGCCAGCAGCGCAGAAGGGTGGAACATTCAGTACTTC. Protein sequence: CASSAEGWNIQYF.